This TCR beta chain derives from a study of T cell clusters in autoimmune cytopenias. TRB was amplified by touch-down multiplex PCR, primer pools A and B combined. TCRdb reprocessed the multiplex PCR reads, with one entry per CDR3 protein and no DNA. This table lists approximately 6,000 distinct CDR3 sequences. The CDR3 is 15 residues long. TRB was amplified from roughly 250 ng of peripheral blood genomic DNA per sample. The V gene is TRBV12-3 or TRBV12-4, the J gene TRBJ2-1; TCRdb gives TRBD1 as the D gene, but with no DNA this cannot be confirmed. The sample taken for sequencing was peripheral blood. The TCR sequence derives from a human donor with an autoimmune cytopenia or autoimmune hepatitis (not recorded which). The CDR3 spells CASSWGTGGSNEQFF.